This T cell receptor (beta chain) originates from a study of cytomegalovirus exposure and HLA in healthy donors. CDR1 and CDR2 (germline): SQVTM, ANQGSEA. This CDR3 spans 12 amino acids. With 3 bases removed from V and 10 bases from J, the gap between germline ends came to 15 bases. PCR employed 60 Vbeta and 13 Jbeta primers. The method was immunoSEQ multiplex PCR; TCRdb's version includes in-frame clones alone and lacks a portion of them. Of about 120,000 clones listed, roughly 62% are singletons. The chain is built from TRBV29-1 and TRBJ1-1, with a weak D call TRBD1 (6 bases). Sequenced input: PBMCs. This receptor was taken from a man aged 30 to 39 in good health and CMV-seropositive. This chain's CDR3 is CSVEDSTPRAFF. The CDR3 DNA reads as TGCAGCGTTGAGGACAGTACCCCGCGAGCTTTCTTT.